These T cell receptor beta chains were read from a single sample in a study of post-analysis software for immune sequencing data. TCRdb redid the calling of the PCR reads with MiXCR, one entry per CDR3 protein. The sample includes about 820,000 distinct CDR3 sequences, about 50% of them seen just once. The specimen sequenced was blood. Receptors were obtained from a girl between 10 and 17 years old with multiple sclerosis. CDR3s leave out the opening cysteine and the closing phenylalanine or tryptophan.

CDR3	V	J
ASSLAASNYNEQF	TRBV7-9	TRBJ2-1
ASSSDRGRIYEQY	TRBV5-1	.
ASSLRKGAIDYEQY	TRBV11-1	.
SARWTGTGANVLT	TRBV20-1	TRBJ2-6
ASSQEGGPQETQY	TRBV7-3	TRBJ2-5
SVREQGAGSNQPQH	TRBV29-1	TRBJ1-5
ASSYGPRVYGELF	TRBV6-5	TRBJ2-2
ASSPQDSNYGYT	TRBV5-1	TRBJ1-2
ASSGGQPYGYT	TRBV5-1	TRBJ1-2
ASSQLQGSNTEAF	TRBV4-1	TRBJ1-1
ASSQDGTSVRGYT	TRBV3-1	TRBJ1-2
ASSFGESSQRTYEQY	TRBV5-1	TRBJ2-7
AWSVPGVQETQY	TRBV30	TRBJ2-5
ASSGQDVLAKNIQY	TRBV7-2	TRBJ2-4
ASCTLGGGHEQY	TRBV18	TRBJ2-7
ASSSHSGYTPSHNEQF	TRBV7-9	TRBJ2-1
ASSEGWRGIYNEQF	TRBV2	TRBJ2-1
ASSFGASSYNEQF	TRBV5-1	TRBJ2-1
ASSRDRDAYNEQF	TRBV18	TRBJ2-1
ASSPPQATGGSSYEQY	TRBV5-5	TRBJ2-7
ATSVLAGGSYNEQY	TRBV24-1	.
SAGTSASSYNEQY	TRBV20-1	.
ASSPVRDRGSGANVLT	TRBV5-1	TRBJ2-6
ASSSGTLYGYT	TRBV12-3/TRBV12-4	TRBJ1-2
SARSRRGAGETQY	TRBV20-1	TRBJ2-5
SAISTTNTEAF	TRBV20-1	TRBJ1-1
ASSLDGVGDEQY	TRBV7-9	TRBJ2-7
ASSLARGRTNYGYT	TRBV7-9	TRBJ1-2
SASRVASGRDTQY	TRBV20-1	TRBJ2-3
AWSRLSGNTIY	TRBV30	TRBJ1-3
ATSDLGSSYEQY	TRBV24-1	TRBJ2-7
AISRDRGIQY	TRBV10-3	TRBJ2-4
ASRGTSGDTQY	TRBV12-3/TRBV12-4	TRBJ2-3
AISEPLAGGRVEQY	TRBV10-3	TRBJ2-7
ASSFDLGARDTQY	TRBV12-3/TRBV12-4	TRBJ2-3
ASSYRLSGRNQETQY	TRBV6-2/TRBV6-3	TRBJ2-5
ASSPSLAGASGTQY	TRBV9	TRBJ2-3
ASYRVHNEQF	TRBV7-2	TRBJ2-1
ASSPTSGNLGLQY	TRBV7-2	TRBJ2-4
ASSLAGGRGNEQF	TRBV2	TRBJ2-1
ASSQARGGSGANVLT	TRBV3-1	TRBJ2-6
ASSLDPGGNYGHT	TRBV5-1	TRBJ1-2
ASGLVRGAASSYEQY	TRBV12-5	.
ASRSFNEQF	TRBV6-5	TRBJ2-1
ASSQQAGANTGELF	TRBV16	TRBJ2-2
ASSPTGVQPQH	TRBV7-8	TRBJ1-5
SVEGDREYGYT	TRBV29-1	TRBJ1-2
ASGLMPGQGSRLAVEQY	TRBV12-5	TRBJ2-7
SPRDPKYEQY	TRBV29-1	.
SARTGTPRGDTQY	TRBV20-1	TRBJ2-3
ASSTGHEQY	TRBV7-3	TRBJ2-7
ASSFSLAGPYNEQF	TRBV6-5	TRBJ2-1
ASSPTRSNTGELF	TRBV28	TRBJ2-2
ASSLGPRSSYNEQF	TRBV7-6	TRBJ2-1
ASSVYGQGNTEAF	TRBV25-1	TRBJ1-1
ASSLTGKGGNNEQF	TRBV5-1	TRBJ2-1
SAPDRTGEQF	TRBV20-1	TRBJ2-1
ASRRGGLSTDTQY	TRBV5-4	TRBJ2-3
ASSDLAGAQY	TRBV9	TRBJ2-3
SARDFAGGSYEQY	TRBV20-1	TRBJ2-7